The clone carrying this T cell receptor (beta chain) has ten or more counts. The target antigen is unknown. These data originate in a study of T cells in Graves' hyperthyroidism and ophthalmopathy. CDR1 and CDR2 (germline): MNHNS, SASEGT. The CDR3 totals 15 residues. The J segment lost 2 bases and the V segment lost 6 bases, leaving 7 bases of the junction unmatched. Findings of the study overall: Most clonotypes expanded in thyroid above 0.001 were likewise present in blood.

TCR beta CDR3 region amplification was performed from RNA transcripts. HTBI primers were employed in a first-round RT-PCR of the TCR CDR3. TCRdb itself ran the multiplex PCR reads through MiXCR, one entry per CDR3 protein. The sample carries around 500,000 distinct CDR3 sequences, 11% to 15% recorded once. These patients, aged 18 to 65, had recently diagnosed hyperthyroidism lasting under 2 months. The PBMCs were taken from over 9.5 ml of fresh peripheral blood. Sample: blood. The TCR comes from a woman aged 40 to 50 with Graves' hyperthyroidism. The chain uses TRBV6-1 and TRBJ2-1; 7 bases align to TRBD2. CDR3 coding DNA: TGTGCCAGCAGACTCACTAGCGCAACCTACAATGAGCAGTTCTTC. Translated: CASRLTSATYNEQFF.